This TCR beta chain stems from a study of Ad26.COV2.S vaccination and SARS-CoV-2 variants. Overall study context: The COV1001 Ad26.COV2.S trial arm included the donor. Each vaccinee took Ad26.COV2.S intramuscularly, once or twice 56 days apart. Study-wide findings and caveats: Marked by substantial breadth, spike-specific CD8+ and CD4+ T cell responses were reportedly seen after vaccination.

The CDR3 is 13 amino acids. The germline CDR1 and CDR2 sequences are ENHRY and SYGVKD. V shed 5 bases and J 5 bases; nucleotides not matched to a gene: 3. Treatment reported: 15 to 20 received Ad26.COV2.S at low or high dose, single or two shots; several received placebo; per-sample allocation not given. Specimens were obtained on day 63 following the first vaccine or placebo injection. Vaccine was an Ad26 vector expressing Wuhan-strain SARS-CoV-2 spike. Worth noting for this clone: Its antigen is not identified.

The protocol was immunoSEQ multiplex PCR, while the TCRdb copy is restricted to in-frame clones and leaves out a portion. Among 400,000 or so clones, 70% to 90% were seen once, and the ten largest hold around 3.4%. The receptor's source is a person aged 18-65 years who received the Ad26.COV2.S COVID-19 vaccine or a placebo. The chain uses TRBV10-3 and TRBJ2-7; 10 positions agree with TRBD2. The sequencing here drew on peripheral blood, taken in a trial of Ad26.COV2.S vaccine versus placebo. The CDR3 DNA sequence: TGTGCCATCAGTCCGGGACTAGCGAACGAGCAGTACTTC. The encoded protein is CAISPGLANEQYF.